This TCR beta chain was sequenced during a study of response to subunit inactivated influenza vaccine listed by TCRdb under 2018. For the study in its entirety: To follow how T cells responded to a trivalent subunit inactivated influenza vaccine, the researchers relied on deep quantitative profiling of the T cell receptor repertoire.

To prepare the library, RT-PCR was applied. Instrument on record: Illumina HiSeq 2500. TCRdb reworked the public reads: Q25 trimming with fastp, MiXCR clone assembly, productive beta chains retained. For every CDR3 protein sequence, its rows merge into one entry that carries the most common genes and DNA. The sample table holds 150,000 or so distinct CDR3 sequences, of which 11% were seen once. The ten largest make up approximately 13% of the sample. Remarks on this clonotype: Its antigen is unknown. No base-level quality is on record; no much larger clone is a single base apart.

From the cysteine through the phenylalanine, the CDR3 covers 16 amino acids. Solely the CDR3 DNA is kept, with 48 bases framed from the first base. From a lookup of the germline V gene, CDR1 and CDR2 are SGHTA and FQGNSA. Trimming takes 3 bases off V and 6 bases off J; junction bases not matched to a gene: 9. In light of the paper, this sample's time point label describes: 45 days after influenza vaccine administration. What the authors observed across the whole study: According to the authors, only a limited number of new T cells may be recruited by each seasonal influenza vaccination.

The rearrangement joined TRBV7-2 to TRBJ2-2, with 8 bases in between that match TRBD1. Sample: non-naive T cells sorted from PBMCs, taken around seven weeks after vaccination. Read against the paper, the sample's cell subset or site label means: memory T cell fraction. The TCR comes from a middle-aged man who received an inactivated influenza vaccine. Donor details come from another sample of the same person, matched by shared clones. The DNA is TGTGCCAGCAGCTTGTCTGGACAGGGATCCCCCGGGGAGCTGTTTTTT. Its coded protein is CASSLSGQGSPGELFF.